The rows below give T cell receptor beta chains drawn from one sample of a study of T cells after yellow fever vaccination. A single record per CDR3 protein comes from TCRdb applying MiXCR to the 5' RACE reads. The sample comprises about 220,000 distinct CDR3 sequences, less than 3.5% of which are singletons, and 3.2% rests with the top ten. Sequences were derived from CD4+ T cells sorted from PBMCs, sampled 10 days after the yellow fever booster vaccination. All receptors derive from a man aged 18-30 years who received the YFV17D yellow fever vaccine. The CDR3 runs from the conserved cysteine through the conserved F or W. D genes are given only for firm matches. Rows may omit the clone size; those that give it use once, few, many or a size class.

CDR3 protein	CDR3 DNA	clone size	V gene	J gene	D gene
CASSLGTQNQPQHF	TGCGCCAGCAGCCTAGGGACACAGAATCAGCCCCAGCATTTT	few	TRBV5-1	TRBJ1-5	NA
CASSTTLDTEAFF	TGTGCCAGCTCAACGACCTTGGACACTGAAGCTTTCTTT	NA	TRBV18	TRBJ1-1	NA
CSAQGTSGGKDNEQFF	TGCAGTGCTCAAGGGACTAGCGGGGGGAAAGACAATGAGCAGTTCTTC	NA	TRBV20-1	TRBJ2-1	TRBD2
CASSRTSGGDNEQFF	TGTGCCAGCAGCCGGACTAGCGGGGGAGACAATGAGCAGTTCTTC	many	TRBV7-2	TRBJ2-1	TRBD2
CASSQDRTFTDTQYF	TGCGCCAGCAGCCAAGATCGTACCTTCACAGATACGCAGTATTTT	NA	TRBV4-3	TRBJ2-3	NA
CASTPHRAHTDTQYF	TGTGCCAGCACCCCCCACAGGGCCCACACAGATACGCAGTATTTT	NA	TRBV11-1	TRBJ2-3	NA
CASSEGTGRNQPQHF	TGTGCCAGCAGTGAAGGGACAGGCCGTAATCAGCCCCAGCATTTT	NA	TRBV2	TRBJ1-5	TRBD1
CSARANYGYTF	TGCAGTGCTAGGGCCAACTATGGCTACACCTTC	many	TRBV20-1	TRBJ1-2	NA
CASSLPGLSNTGELFF	TGTGCCAGCAGCTTACCGGGACTTTCGAACACCGGGGAGCTGTTTTTT	many	TRBV5-6	TRBJ2-2	NA
CASSQRSGTSGGADTQYF	TGTGCCAGCAGCCAGCGATCCGGGACTAGCGGGGGAGCAGATACGCAGTATTTT	NA	TRBV3-1	TRBJ2-3	TRBD2
CARRLIRGNYGYTF	TGTGCCAGGAGACTCATCAGGGGGAACTATGGCTACACCTTC	NA	TRBV19	TRBJ1-2	TRBD1
CASSLDRGETQYF	TGTGCCAGCAGCTTGGACAGGGGAGAGACCCAGTACTTC	many	TRBV7-9	TRBJ2-5	TRBD1
CSVVGLGTGELFF	TGCAGCGTTGTGGGGTTGGGGACCGGGGAGCTGTTTTTT	many	TRBV29-1	TRBJ2-2	NA
CSAPTSGTDTQYF	TGCAGTGCCCCCACTAGCGGCACAGATACGCAGTATTTT	many	TRBV20-1	TRBJ2-3	TRBD2
CASVRGGSTDTQYF	TGCGCCAGCGTCAGGGGGGGGAGCACAGATACGCAGTATTTT	many	TRBV5-1	TRBJ2-3	NA
CASRTQGRGETQYF	TGTGCCAGCAGAACCCAGGGGCGCGGGGAGACCCAGTACTTC	NA	TRBV12-3/TRBV12-4	TRBJ2-5	NA
CASSPPSNEQFF	TGTGCCAGCAGCCCCCCGAGCAATGAGCAGTTCTTC	many	TRBV3-1	TRBJ2-1	NA
CASSGQGLAKNIQYF	TGTGCCAGCAGTGGACAGGGACTAGCCAAAAACATTCAGTACTTC	many	TRBV6-2/TRBV6-3	TRBJ2-4	TRBD1
CASSRSGGAATGELFF	TGTGCCAGCAGCCGCAGCGGGGGGGCCGCTACCGGGGAGCTGTTTTTT	many	TRBV14	TRBJ2-2	TRBD2
CASSPGGFEQFF	TGTGCCAGCAGCCCAGGGGGTTTTGAGCAGTTCTTC	NA	TRBV12-3/TRBV12-4	TRBJ2-1	TRBD1
CASSLVGRATGELFF	TGCGCCAGCAGCTTGGTCGGCAGGGCGACCGGGGAGCTGTTTTTT	many	TRBV5-1	TRBJ2-2	NA
CASSLWAVQETQYF	TGTGCCAGCAGCCTATGGGCAGTCCAAGAGACCCAGTACTTC	NA	TRBV3-1	TRBJ2-5	NA
CASSRGQGVRGYTF	TGTGCCAGCAGCCGCGGACAGGGGGTAAGAGGCTACACCTTC	many	TRBV6-5	TRBJ1-2	TRBD1
CASRVLMDLPKETQYF	TGTGCCAGCAGGGTACTTATGGACTTACCCAAAGAGACCCAGTACTTC	many	TRBV11-2	TRBJ2-5	NA
CSRGRGDTEAFF	TGCAGCAGGGGGCGCGGGGACACTGAAGCTTTCTTT	few	TRBV20-1	TRBJ1-1	TRBD1
CASSSVRTNTEAFF	TGTGCCAGCAGCTCGGTCAGGACGAACACTGAAGCTTTCTTT	many	TRBV5-5	TRBJ1-1	NA
CASSSRGSPLHF	TGTGCCAGCAGCTCTCGGGGGTCTCCCCTCCACTTT	many	TRBV6-5	TRBJ1-6	NA
CASSWGGQSSYNSPLHF	TGTGCCAGCAGCTGGGGGGGACAGAGCTCCTATAATTCACCCCTCCACTTT	few	TRBV5-4	TRBJ1-6	TRBD1
CASSFWGNEQFF	TGTGCCAGCAGTTTCTGGGGAAATGAGCAGTTCTTC	many	TRBV12-3/TRBV12-4	TRBJ2-1	NA
CASSPLTGSGGNTIYF	TGTGCCAGCAGTCCCCTCACAGGTTCGGGAGGAAACACCATATATTTT	few	TRBV6-6	TRBJ1-3	NA
CASSEIQTHEQFF	TGCGCCAGCAGTGAGATACAGACCCATGAGCAGTTCTTC	many	TRBV10-2	TRBJ2-1	NA
CSVRRQGNTEAFF	TGCAGCGTGAGAAGACAGGGGAACACTGAAGCTTTCTTT	many	TRBV29-1	TRBJ1-1	TRBD1
CSASPRGDQPQHF	TGCAGTGCTAGTCCCAGGGGGGATCAGCCCCAGCATTTT	NA	TRBV20-1	TRBJ1-5	TRBD1
CASSKLTGARGNEQFF	TGTGCCAGCAGCAAACTGACAGGGGCCCGTGGGAATGAGCAGTTCTTC	many	TRBV7-8	TRBJ2-1	TRBD1
CASSLLGYGQPQHF	TGTGCCAGCAGCTTGTTAGGGTATGGTCAGCCCCAGCATTTT	few	TRBV7-2	TRBJ1-5	NA
CASSLAGKATGTEAFF	TGTGCCAGCAGTTTAGCGGGAAAGGCCACGGGGACTGAAGCTTTCTTT	many	TRBV12-3/TRBV12-4	TRBJ1-1	NA
CASSQGPQGGQPQHF	TGTGCCAGCAGCCAAGGCCCACAGGGTGGACAGCCCCAGCATTTT	many	TRBV3-1	TRBJ1-5	NA
CASSWTGTTDTQYF	TGCGCCAGCAGCTGGACGGGGACGACAGATACGCAGTATTTT	NA	TRBV5-1	TRBJ2-3	NA
CASSKPTDTQYF	TGTGCCAGCAGCAAGCCCACAGATACGCAGTATTTT	few	TRBV7-2	TRBJ2-3	NA
CASSRLVGASYGYTF	TGCGCCAGCAGCCGCCTTGTTGGAGCTTCCTATGGCTACACCTTC	few	TRBV5-1	TRBJ1-2	NA
CASSLGVRKTGTYEQYF	TGTGCCAGCAGCTTAGGGGTACGCAAGACAGGAACCTACGAGCAGTACTTC	few	TRBV7-2	TRBJ2-7	NA
CASSQDWHSEADTQYF	TGCGCCAGCAGCCAAGATTGGCACTCAGAAGCAGATACGCAGTATTTT	many	TRBV4-3	TRBJ2-3	NA
CASSPIGWELFF	TGTGCCAGCAGCCCCATTGGCTGGGAGCTGTTTTTT	many	TRBV12-3/TRBV12-4	TRBJ2-2	NA
CAWSRGSNTGELFF	TGTGCCTGGAGTAGAGGGTCCAACACCGGGGAGCTGTTTTTT	many	TRBV30	TRBJ2-2	NA
CASSLLQGTEAFF	TGTGCCAGCAGCCTCCTACAGGGGACTGAAGCTTTCTTT	NA	TRBV3-1	TRBJ1-1	TRBD1
CASSPGGRGRYGYTF	TGTGCCAGCAGTCCCGGGGGGCGGGGAAGGTATGGCTACACCTTC	many	TRBV6-1	TRBJ1-2	NA
CASSRWTDDEKLFF	TGCGCCAGCAGCCGATGGACTGACGATGAAAAACTGTTTTTT	NA	TRBV5-1	TRBJ1-4	NA
CASSQGGVRTDTQYF	TGCGCCAGCAGCCAAGGGGGGGTGCGCACAGATACGCAGTATTTT	few	TRBV4-3	TRBJ2-3	NA
CASKFGDRETQYF	TGTGCCAGCAAATTTGGCGACAGAGAGACCCAGTACTTC	NA	TRBV18	TRBJ2-5	NA